This T cell receptor (beta chain) comes out of a study of blood T cell repertoires in COVID-19 (dated by TCRdb to about 2020). Regarding the research as a whole: Samples from collaborators originated in the United States, Italy and Spain and spanned both the acute and convalescent phases of COVID-19. The repertoires were released in a freely available public database meant as a resource for research on the immune response to SARS-CoV-2. The samples were drawn from two sources: the first 160 participants of the ongoing ImmuneRACE study, and about 1,300 subjects contributed by 6 global collaborators. Sample metadata almost always included a de-identified subject ID, COVID-19 status, age in years and sex. The prospective study material was composed of cDNA or gDNA derived from T cells, B-cell-depleted T cells, or PBMCs. The dataset comprised deeply sampled blood TCRbeta repertoires from subjects exposed to, actively infected with, or recovered from COVID-19. Where available, HLA class I and class II types were obtained from metadata supplied by the sample provider rather than from assay-based typing. Broader findings and caveats from the paper: How much clinical and demographic metadata was included differed by source and by participant, and the metadata was provided uncurated.

In Seattle, one collaborating source enrolled patients while the infection was active and tracked those patients longitudinally over the course of disease. The collaborating institutions used their own protocols to collect whole blood in K2EDTA tubes. For TCRbeta analysis, collaborators shipped samples in one of three forms: frozen whole blood, isolated PBMCs, or DNA extracted from either of those sample types. In this sample, this clone turned up once. The antigen this receptor binds is unknown. The input lacks base qualities; no much larger clone sits a single base away. TCRbeta CDR3 regions were amplified from genomic DNA by means of the immunoSEQ Assay, a bias-controlled multiplex PCR. The study's own analysis went as follows. The number of nucleated cells in each sample was estimated from the amplification of reference gene primers within the assay. Sequence reads were collapsed and filtered to measure the absolute abundance of every unique TCRbeta CDR3 rearrangement. For each sample, productive Simpson clonality was calculated by taking the square root of Simpson's diversity index across productive rearrangements. TCRdb's version of the immuneACCESS table is confined to in-frame rearrangements and falls short of the full clone set. An unresolved V gene accounts for under half of the shortfall where checked; the remainder is of unknown origin. V and J calls and clone size are given by that table; D and trimming were obtained from the DNA. This sample has some 99,000 clones in its table, and 85% to 90% of those were observed once. Around 4.2% of the sample is held by the ten biggest clonotypes.

The CDR3 spans 16 residues, from the cysteine through the phenylalanine. Only the CDR3 DNA stays, 48 bases, in frame from base 1. As encoded in the germline V gene, CDR1 is SGHRS while CDR2 is YFSETQ. Trimming costs V 0 bases and J 5 bases, and their ends lie 16 bases apart. Sequenced material: peripheral blood. The sequence was obtained from a human donor with COVID-19, enrolled during active disease. The donor label of this sample is uncertain. The rearrangement joined TRBV5-1 to TRBJ2-3, with a tentative D gene TRBD2 over 7 matching bases. The DNA sequence is given as TGCGCCAGCAGCTTGGCCGGGGCGGGGGCTGAAGATACGCAGTATTTT. The encoded protein is CASSLAGAGAEDTQYF.